A selection of T cell receptor beta chains follows, all from one sample in a study of blood T cell repertoires in COVID-19. The data were produced by immunoSEQ multiplex PCR, yet TCRdb's version contains in-frame clones alone and is incomplete. The table shows roughly 250,000 clones, with almost 85% occurring only once. Sample: peripheral blood. The receptors were gathered from a middle-aged man with acute or convalescent COVID-19. CDR3s include the opening cysteine and the closing phenylalanine or tryptophan. A D gene is named only where the DNA matches it firmly.

v_gene	len	j_gene	d_gene	CDR3aa
TRBV9	14	TRBJ1-1	.	CASSVEGGGAEAFF
TRBV6-2/TRBV6-3	15	TRBJ2-7	.	CASSPSLGGGYEQYF
TRBV7-7	15	TRBJ2-2	.	CASSPTGSRAGELFF
TRBV27	19	TRBJ2-1	TRBD2	CASSLDPPSGLAGVSEQFF
TRBV19	16	TRBJ1-4	.	CASSLDTGAFNEKLFF
TRBV11-3	15	TRBJ2-1	TRBD1	CASSHGQVYRDEQFF
TRBV5-1	16	TRBJ2-1	TRBD2	CASSLLTSGSGNEQFF
TRBV24-1	15	TRBJ2-3	TRBD1	CATSRGSGGSDTQYF
TRBV3-1/TRBV3-2	15	TRBJ2-7	TRBD2	CASSHPPSGTYEQYF
TRBV5-6	14	TRBJ2-5	.	CASSTTEIQETQYF
TRBV27	14	TRBJ1-1	.	CASSQNAGTGKAFF
TRBV10-3	12	TRBJ2-7	TRBD2	CAMGTSGYEQYF
TRBV6-5	14	TRBJ1-1	TRBD1	CASRRQGADTEAFF
TRBV2	14	TRBJ2-5	TRBD2	CASREGLAKETQYF
TRBV6-5	15	TRBJ2-1	.	CASLPEQGFPNEQFF
TRBV6-5	14	TRBJ2-7	.	CASRSQGSSYEQYF
TRBV19	13	TRBJ1-4	.	CASTGTWGEKLFF
TRBV13	14	TRBJ2-5	.	CASSLVSSRETQYF
TRBV2	14	TRBJ2-7	.	CASSWDIYSYEQYF
TRBV9	14	TRBJ1-2	TRBD1	CASTGQGANYGYTF
TRBV5-1	16	TRBJ2-7	TRBD2	CASSLTSGASSYEQYF
TRBV5-1	15	TRBJ2-5	.	CASSYTGIVGETQYF
TRBV30	14	TRBJ1-5	.	CAWSRGRVNQPQHF
TRBV2	12	TRBJ2-1	.	CASSELENEQFF